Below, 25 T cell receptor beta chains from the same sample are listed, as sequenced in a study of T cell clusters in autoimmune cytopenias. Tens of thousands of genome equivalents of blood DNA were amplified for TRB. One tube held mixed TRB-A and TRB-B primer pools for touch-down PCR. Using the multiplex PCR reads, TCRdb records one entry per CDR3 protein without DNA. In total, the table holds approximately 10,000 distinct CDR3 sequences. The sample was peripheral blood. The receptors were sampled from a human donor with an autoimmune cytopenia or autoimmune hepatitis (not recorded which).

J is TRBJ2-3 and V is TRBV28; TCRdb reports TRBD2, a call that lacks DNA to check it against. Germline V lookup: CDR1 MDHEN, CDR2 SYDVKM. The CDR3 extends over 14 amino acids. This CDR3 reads CASSLTSETDTQYF.

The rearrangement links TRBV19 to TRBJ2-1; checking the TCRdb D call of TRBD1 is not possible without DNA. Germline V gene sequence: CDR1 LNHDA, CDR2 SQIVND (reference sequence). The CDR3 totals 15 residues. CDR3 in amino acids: CASSLGGGPYNEQFF.

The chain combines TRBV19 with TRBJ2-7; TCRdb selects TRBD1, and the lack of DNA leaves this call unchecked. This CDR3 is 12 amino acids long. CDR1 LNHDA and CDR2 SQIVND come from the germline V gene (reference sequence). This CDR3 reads CASTGDTYEQYF.

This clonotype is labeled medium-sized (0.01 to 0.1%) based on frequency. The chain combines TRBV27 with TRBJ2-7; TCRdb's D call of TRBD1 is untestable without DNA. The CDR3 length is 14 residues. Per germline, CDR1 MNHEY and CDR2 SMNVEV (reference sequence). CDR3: CASSPGDWANEQYF.

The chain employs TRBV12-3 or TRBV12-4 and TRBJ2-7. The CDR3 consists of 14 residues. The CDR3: CASSLAGPKYEQYF.

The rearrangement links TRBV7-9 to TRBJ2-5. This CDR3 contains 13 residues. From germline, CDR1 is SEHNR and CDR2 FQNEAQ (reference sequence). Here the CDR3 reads CASSLRSKETQYF.

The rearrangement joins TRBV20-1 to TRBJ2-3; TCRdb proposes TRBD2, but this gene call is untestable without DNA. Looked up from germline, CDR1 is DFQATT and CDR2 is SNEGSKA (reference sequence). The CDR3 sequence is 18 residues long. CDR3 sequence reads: CSARDPGLAGGGTDTQYF.

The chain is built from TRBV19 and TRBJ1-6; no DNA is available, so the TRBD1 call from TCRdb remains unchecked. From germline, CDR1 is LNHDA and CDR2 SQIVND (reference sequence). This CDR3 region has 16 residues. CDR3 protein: CASSIAGGAGVLPLHF.

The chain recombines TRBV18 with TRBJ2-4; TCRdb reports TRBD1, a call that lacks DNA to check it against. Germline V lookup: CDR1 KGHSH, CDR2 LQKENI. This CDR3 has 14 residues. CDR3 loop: CASSGQVGKNIQYF. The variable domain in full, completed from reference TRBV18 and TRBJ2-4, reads NAGVMQNPRHLVRRRGQEARLRCSPMKGHSHVYWYRQLPEEGLKFMVYLQKENIIDESGMPKERFSAEFPKEGPSILRIQQVVRGDSAAYFCASSGQVGKNIQYFGAGTRLSVL.

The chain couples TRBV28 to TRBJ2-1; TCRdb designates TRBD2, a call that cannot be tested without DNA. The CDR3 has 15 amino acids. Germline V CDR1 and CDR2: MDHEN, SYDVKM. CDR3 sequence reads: CASSFGLAGVNEQFF.

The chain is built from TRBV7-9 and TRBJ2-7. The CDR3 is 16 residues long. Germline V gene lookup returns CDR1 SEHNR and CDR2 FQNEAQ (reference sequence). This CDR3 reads CASSLPLGDGSYEQYF.

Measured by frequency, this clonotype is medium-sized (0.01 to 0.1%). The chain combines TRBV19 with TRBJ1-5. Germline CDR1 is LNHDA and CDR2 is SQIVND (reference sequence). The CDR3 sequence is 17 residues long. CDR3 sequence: CASSTGESYYSNQPQHF.

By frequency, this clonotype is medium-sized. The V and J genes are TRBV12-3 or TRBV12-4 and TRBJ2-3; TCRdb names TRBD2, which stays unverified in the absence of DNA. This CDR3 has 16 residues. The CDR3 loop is CASSPGTSGATDTQYF.

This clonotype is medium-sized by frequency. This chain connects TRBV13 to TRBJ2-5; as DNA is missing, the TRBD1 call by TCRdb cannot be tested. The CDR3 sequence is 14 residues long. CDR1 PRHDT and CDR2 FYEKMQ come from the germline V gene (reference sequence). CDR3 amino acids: CASSRGRPQETQYF.

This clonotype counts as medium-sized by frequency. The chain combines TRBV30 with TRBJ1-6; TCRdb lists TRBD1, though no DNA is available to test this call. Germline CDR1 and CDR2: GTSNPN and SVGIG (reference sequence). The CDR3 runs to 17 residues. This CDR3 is CAWRGGTGQFYNSPLHF.

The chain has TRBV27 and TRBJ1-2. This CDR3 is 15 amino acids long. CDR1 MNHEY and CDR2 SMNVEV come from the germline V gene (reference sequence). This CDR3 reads CASSVARAGGGHYTF.

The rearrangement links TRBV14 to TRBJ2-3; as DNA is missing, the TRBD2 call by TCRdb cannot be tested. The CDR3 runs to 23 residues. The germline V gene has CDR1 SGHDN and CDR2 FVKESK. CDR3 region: CASSQGTSGRSALSRGGPDTQYF.

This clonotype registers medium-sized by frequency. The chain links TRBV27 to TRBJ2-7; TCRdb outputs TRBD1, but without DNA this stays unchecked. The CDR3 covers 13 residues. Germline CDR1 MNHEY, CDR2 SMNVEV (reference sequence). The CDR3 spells CASSIGRGYEQYF.

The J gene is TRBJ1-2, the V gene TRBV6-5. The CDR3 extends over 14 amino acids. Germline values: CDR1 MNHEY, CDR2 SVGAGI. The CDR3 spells CASSTGGVISGYTF.

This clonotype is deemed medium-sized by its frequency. This chain's CDR3 is CASSLTLDLAGGGFEQFF. The chain uses TRBV11-1 and TRBJ2-1; without DNA, the TCRdb call of TRBD2 cannot be checked. The CDR3 length is 18 residues. CDR1 and CDR2 (germline): SGHAT, FQDESV (reference sequence).

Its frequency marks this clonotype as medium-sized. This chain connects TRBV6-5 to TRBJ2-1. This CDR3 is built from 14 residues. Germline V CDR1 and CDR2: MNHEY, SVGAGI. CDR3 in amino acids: CASSLLATSNEQFF.

CDR3 residues: CASSSRDSETGYYEQYF. The chain uses TRBV5-4 and TRBJ2-7; the TCRdb D gene call, TRBD2, has no DNA to confirm it. CDR1 is SGHNT and CDR2 is YYREEE in the germline V gene (reference sequence). The length of the CDR3 is 17 residues.

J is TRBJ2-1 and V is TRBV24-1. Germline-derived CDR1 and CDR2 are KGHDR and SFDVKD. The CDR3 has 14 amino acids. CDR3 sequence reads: CATSDLGLAAEQFF.

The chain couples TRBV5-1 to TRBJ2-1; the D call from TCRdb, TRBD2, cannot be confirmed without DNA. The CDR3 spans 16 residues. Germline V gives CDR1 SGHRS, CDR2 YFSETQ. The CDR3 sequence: CASKVGSGRVLGEQFF.

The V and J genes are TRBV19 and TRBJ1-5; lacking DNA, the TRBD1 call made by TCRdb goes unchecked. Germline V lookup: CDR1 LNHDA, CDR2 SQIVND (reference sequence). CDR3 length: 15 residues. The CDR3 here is CASRGQVYSNQPQHF.